What follows describes a single T cell receptor beta chain. The data are from a study of blood T cell repertoires in COVID-19. Study-wide background: Specimens from acute and convalescent COVID-19 originated in the United States, Italy and Spain. Nucleic acid was either cDNA or gDNA, and it came from T cells, B-cell-depleted T cells, or PBMCs.

Original data processing: Quantification of nucleated cells was approximated via reference gene primer amplification. Sequencing used immunoSEQ multiplex PCR; TCRdb keeps in-frame clones, though not all of them. For V, J and clone size, that table is used; D and trimming come from the DNA. The sample carries about 260,000 clones, around 88% recorded once. There are 15 residues in the CDR3. Per germline, CDR1 SGHKS and CDR2 YYEKEE (reference sequence). Trimming removed 0 bases from V and 2 bases from J, with 8 bases in between. Sequencing was done on a sample of peripheral blood. The chain links TRBV5-5 to TRBJ1-4; no firm D call. The receptor was isolated from a man aged 25-45 years with active or convalescent COVID-19. As DNA, the CDR3 is TGTGCCAGCAGCTTGGGTTTACAGACTAATGAAAAACTGTTTTTT. Amino acid sequence: CASSLGLQTNEKLFF.